The rows below give T cell receptor beta chains drawn from one sample of a study of vaccination and CD4 T cells after COVID-19. Their antigens remain unidentified. TCRdb independently ran MiXCR on the PCR reads; one entry per CDR3 protein. The sample lists fewer than 13,000 distinct CDR3 sequences; about a third were seen once. The source material was CD4+ T cells from blood, cultured in vitro. These receptors all come from a human donor who had recovered from COVID-19. Both conserved end residues are part of each CDR3. The order of the fields is J gene, V gene, D gene, clone size, CDR3 DNA, CDR3 protein. A D gene is named only where the DNA matches it firmly. The listing skips clone size in some rows; elsewhere it reads once, few, many or a size class.

>TRBJ1-1|TRBV20-1|NA|NA
TGCAGTGCTAGAGACGGCAGTTTGAACACTGAAGCTTTCTTT
CSARDGSLNTEAFF
>TRBJ1-1|TRBV28|NA|NA
TGTGCCAGCGCTATGGGACCTCCCAACACTGAAGCTTTCTTT
CASAMGPPNTEAFF
>TRBJ1-2|TRBV9|NA|NA
TGTGCCAGCAGCGCCGAGGGCCGCTATGGCTACACCTTC
CASSAEGRYGYTF
>TRBJ1-2|TRBV4-2|NA|NA
TGTGCCAGCAGCCAAGTAGGGACCTATGGCTACACCTTC
CASSQVGTYGYTF
>TRBJ1-3|TRBV7-9|NA|NA
TGTGCCAGCAGCTCTGCCACTAGGGCTGAAGGAAACACCATATATTTT
CASSSATRAEGNTIYF
>TRBJ1-5|TRBV19|NA|NA
TGTGCCAGTAATAAAGGGAGGATCCATCAGCCCCAGCATTTT
CASNKGRIHQPQHF
>TRBJ1-5|TRBV7-2|TRBD1|few
TGTGCCAGCAGTCGAGCAGGGGGGAGAGAGCCCCAGCATTTT
CASSRAGGREPQHF
>TRBJ1-5|TRBV5-4|TRBD1|NA
TGTGCCAGCAGCCCTGGGACAGGGGAAGATCAGCCCCAGCATTTT
CASSPGTGEDQPQHF
>TRBJ1-6|TRBV27|NA|few
TGTGCCAGCAGTCCGGACAGATTTTCACCCCTCCACTTT
CASSPDRFSPLHF
>TRBJ1-1|TRBV19|TRBD1|few
TGTGCCAGCCAAAGGGGGCAGTTTGAAGCTTTCTTT
CASQRGQFEAFF
>TRBJ2-3|TRBV20-1|NA|NA
TGCAGTGCTAGGGATCGGACCGGGCCAGATACGCAGTATTTT
CSARDRTGPDTQYF
>TRBJ1-2|TRBV12-5|NA|few
TGTGCTAGTGGTTTGCCCTCGGTTGGAGGTGACTATGGCTACACCTTC
CASGLPSVGGDYGYTF
>TRBJ2-3|TRBV19|NA|once
TGTGCCAGTAGACCTGTTGGGAGCACAGATACGCAGTATTTT
CASRPVGSTDTQYF
>TRBJ2-7|TRBV3-1|NA|NA
TGTGCCAGCAGCCCCCGGTTGACCAGCTACGAGCAGTACTTC
CASSPRLTSYEQYF
>TRBJ1-2|TRBV28|TRBD1|NA
TGTGCCAGCAGGAGGGGGACAGGGTCCTTTGGCTACACCTTC
CASRRGTGSFGYTF
>TRBJ2-3|TRBV25-1|NA|NA
TGTGCCAGCAGTACACTATACACAGATACGCAGTATTTT
CASSTLYTDTQYF
>TRBJ2-5|TRBV5-4|TRBD2|NA
TGTGCCAGCAGCTTACGGACTAGCGGGGGGCGAGAGACCCAGTACTTC
CASSLRTSGGRETQYF
>TRBJ1-2|TRBV30|NA|few
TGTGCCTGGAGTGGGGCGGGTAGTTTATCCGGCTACACCTTC
CAWSGAGSLSGYTF
>TRBJ1-6|TRBV20-1|NA|NA
TGCAGTTCGACACCACAGAGAGGGAATTCACCCCTCCACTTT
CSSTPQRGNSPLHF
>TRBJ2-1|TRBV6-2/TRBV6-3|TRBD1|NA
TGTGCCAGTACCCGGGACAGGGGAAGTGTTGAGCAGTTCTTC
CASTRDRGSVEQFF
>TRBJ1-5|TRBV7-8|NA|few
TGTGCCAGCAGCCTACCTCCTACAGGGACCGGCAATCAGCCCCAGCATTTT
CASSLPPTGTGNQPQHF
>TRBJ1-5|TRBV28|NA|NA
TGTGCCAGCAGTTTCCCCCGGGAGGCGGGCAATCAGCCCCAGCATTTT
CASSFPREAGNQPQHF
>TRBJ2-1|TRBV7-6|TRBD2|NA
TGTGCCAGCAGCTTAGGGACTAGCGGGAGGTACAATGAGCAGTTCTTC
CASSLGTSGRYNEQFF
>TRBJ2-3|TRBV6-1|NA|few
TGTGCCAGCACAAGGCTCAGCGGCCCCACAGATACGCAGTATTTT
CASTRLSGPTDTQYF
>TRBJ1-5|TRBV7-3|NA|few
TGTGCCAGCAGCTTAAAGGGGTCAGGGGGCAATCAGCCCCAGCATTTT
CASSLKGSGGNQPQHF
>TRBJ2-7|TRBV7-2|TRBD2|few
TGTGCCAGCAGCTCGGCTAGCGGGACTGGCGAGCAGTACTTC
CASSSASGTGEQYF
>TRBJ2-7|TRBV6-5|NA|NA
TGTGCCAGCAGTTACGCGGGTGAGGAGAGCGAGCAGTACTTC
CASSYAGEESEQYF
>TRBJ1-1|TRBV10-3|TRBD1|NA
TGTGCCATCAACGACAGGGGCGGGAACACTGAAGCTTTCTTT
CAINDRGGNTEAFF
>TRBJ1-2|TRBV7-2|NA|few
TGTGCCAGCAGCTTAGGAGAGTGGGCGACTCACTATGGCTACACCTTC
CASSLGEWATHYGYTF
>TRBJ1-1|TRBV7-2|TRBD1|NA
TGTGCCAGCAGCTCTCAGGGACAGGTAACTGAAGCTTTCTTT
CASSSQGQVTEAFF
>TRBJ1-1|TRBV11-3|NA|NA
TGTGCCAGCAGCTTAGGGGGCGGGAGAGCTTTCTTT
CASSLGGGRAFF
>TRBJ2-1|TRBV7-2|TRBD2|NA
TGTGCCAGCAGCTTAGCGGGGACTAGCGGGAGGGCCAGAGACAATGAGCAGTTCTTC
CASSLAGTSGRARDNEQFF
>TRBJ2-2|TRBV20-1|NA|NA
TGCAGTGCAGAGGGCCCTACTGGTGGGGAGCTGTTTTTT
CSAEGPTGGELFF
>TRBJ2-1|TRBV24-1|NA|few
TGTGCCACCAGTGGTCGGGGAGGCAGGGCCTACAATGAGCAGTTCTTC
CATSGRGGRAYNEQFF
>TRBJ1-1|TRBV12-3/TRBV12-4|TRBD1|once
TGTGCCAGCAGTTTATTGGGACAGGGTGAAGCTTTCTTT
CASSLLGQGEAFF
>TRBJ2-5|TRBV7-3|TRBD2|NA
TGTGCCAGCAGCCAGGGACTAGCGGGGGGTCAAGAGACCCAGTACTTC
CASSQGLAGGQETQYF
>TRBJ2-1|TRBV6-2/TRBV6-3|NA|few
TGTGCCAGCAGCCTGGACCGGACCTCAACCAACTTC
CASSLDRTSTNF
>TRBJ1-1|TRBV7-2|NA|few
TGTGCCAGCAGTCCCGGGACAATGAACACTGAAGCTTTCTTT
CASSPGTMNTEAFF
>TRBJ2-1|TRBV20-1|NA|few
TGCAGTGCTAGAGCCCTTGGGGGGAGCCAATTGGTGCAGTTCTTC
CSARALGGSQLVQFF
>TRBJ1-2|TRBV20-1|NA|medium-sized
TGCAGTGCTAGTAAGAGGGAAGGCTACACCTTC
CSASKREGYTF
>TRBJ2-5|TRBV6-4|NA|few
TGTGCCAGCAGTACCCGACCGCAAGAGACCCAGTACTTC
CASSTRPQETQYF
>TRBJ2-5|TRBV19|NA|NA
TGTGCCAGTAGTCCCACGGTTGGGTGGGAGACCCAGTACTTC
CASSPTVGWETQYF
>TRBJ2-7|TRBV24-1|TRBD1|NA
TGTGCCACCAGTGATACCGGGACAGGGGCATACGAGCAGTACTTC
CATSDTGTGAYEQYF
>TRBJ1-1|TRBV20-1|NA|NA
TGCAGTGCTAGACCGCCAGGGAGTGATGGTGCTTTCTTT
CSARPPGSDGAFF
>TRBJ2-7|TRBV20-1|NA|NA
TGCAGTGCTAGGACTGCTCAAGGAGACCGCTACGAGCAGTACTTC
CSARTAQGDRYEQYF
>TRBJ2-3|TRBV24-1|TRBD1|few
TGTGCCACCGGGGACAGATCGCCTGTGGATACGCAGTATTTT
CATGDRSPVDTQYF
>TRBJ1-2|TRBV6-1|TRBD1|few
TGTGCCAGCAGTGAACGGCGTCGGGACAGGGAGAACTATGGCTACACCTTC
CASSERRRDRENYGYTF
>TRBJ2-5|TRBV20-1|NA|medium-sized
TGCAGTGCTAGACGGGGTAGCCAAGAGACCCAGTACTTC
CSARRGSQETQYF
>TRBJ1-2|TRBV15|NA|medium-sized
TGTGCCACCAGCAGAGATCGGGCGGCCCTTTATGGCTACACCTTC
CATSRDRAALYGYTF
>TRBJ2-7|TRBV20-1|NA|medium-sized
TGCAGTGCTAGACGGGACTTTATCTTGGGCGAGCAGTACTTC
CSARRDFILGEQYF
>TRBJ2-1|TRBV28|TRBD2|NA
TGTGCCAGCAGAGCTAGGCTGTCGGCGGGGAGGGCCGCGAATGAGCAGTTCTTC
CASRARLSAGRAANEQFF
>TRBJ2-5|TRBV6-1|NA|few
TGTGCCAGCATCCCCCTGGGGTGGGGGACCGGGGAGACCCAGTACTTC
CASIPLGWGTGETQYF
>TRBJ1-5|TRBV28|TRBD1|few
TGTGCCGTCTTCGACAGGGCATATCAGCCCCAGCATTTT
CAVFDRAYQPQHF
>TRBJ2-3|TRBV7-6|TRBD2|NA
TGTGCCAGCAGCCTCACACCTAGCGGGGGGTCAGATACGCAGTATTTT
CASSLTPSGGSDTQYF